This T cell receptor (beta chain) derives from a study of shared clonotypes between healthy human individuals. A split of CD4+ cells into CD45RA+ naive and CD45RA-negative memory subsets was performed. At a deep level, the assay was run. Measured with immunoSEQ multiplex PCR; TCRdb has only the in-frame clones, and not every one. This table has hundreds of thousands of clones, less than 96% appearing once. The clonotype was recovered from a woman between 25 and 40 years old in good health. Sequencing input: naive CD4+ T cells sorted from blood. Subset indicated: CD45RA+ positively selected.

The CDR3 loop is CASTKGPGQGNQPQHF. The CDR3 region has the DNA TGTGCCAGTACAAAAGGTCCCGGGCAGGGCAATCAGCCCCAGCATTTT. The rearrangement links TRBV19 to TRBJ1-5; D is unclear. The germline V gene has CDR1 LNHDA and CDR2 SQIVND (reference sequence). The CDR3 has 16 amino acids. The V end was cut by 7 bases, the J end by 2 bases, with 18 bases between.